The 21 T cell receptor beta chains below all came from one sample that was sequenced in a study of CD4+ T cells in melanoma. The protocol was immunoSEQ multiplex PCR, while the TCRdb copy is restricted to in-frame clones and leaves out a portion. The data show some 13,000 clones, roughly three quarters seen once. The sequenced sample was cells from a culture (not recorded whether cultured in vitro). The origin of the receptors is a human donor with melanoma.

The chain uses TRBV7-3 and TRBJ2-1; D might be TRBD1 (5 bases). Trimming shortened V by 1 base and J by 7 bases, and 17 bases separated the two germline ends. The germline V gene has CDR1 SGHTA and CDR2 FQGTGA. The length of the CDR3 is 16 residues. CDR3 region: CASSLNGVGLGNEQFF. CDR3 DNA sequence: TGTGCCAGCAGCTTAAACGGTGTGGGGCTCGGAAATGAGCAGTTCTTC.

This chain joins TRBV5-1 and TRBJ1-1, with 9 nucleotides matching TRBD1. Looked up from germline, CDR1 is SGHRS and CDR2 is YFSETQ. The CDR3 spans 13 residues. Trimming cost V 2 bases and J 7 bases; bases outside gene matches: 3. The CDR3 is CASSLTGGGEAFF. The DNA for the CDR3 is TGCGCCAGCAGCTTAACAGGGGGCGGTGAAGCTTTCTTT.

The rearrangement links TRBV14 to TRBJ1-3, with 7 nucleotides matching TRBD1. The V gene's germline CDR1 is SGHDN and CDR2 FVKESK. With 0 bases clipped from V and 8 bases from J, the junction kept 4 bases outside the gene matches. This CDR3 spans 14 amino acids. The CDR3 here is CASSQDHRGYTIYF. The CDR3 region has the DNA TGTGCCAGCAGCCAAGATCACAGGGGATACACCATATATTTT.

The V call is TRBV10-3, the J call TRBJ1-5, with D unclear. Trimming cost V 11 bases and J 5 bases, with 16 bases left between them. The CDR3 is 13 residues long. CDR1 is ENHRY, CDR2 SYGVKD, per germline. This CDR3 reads CAVAAGTYQPQHF. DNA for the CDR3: TGTGCCGTTGCGGCAGGAACCTATCAGCCCCAGCATTTT.

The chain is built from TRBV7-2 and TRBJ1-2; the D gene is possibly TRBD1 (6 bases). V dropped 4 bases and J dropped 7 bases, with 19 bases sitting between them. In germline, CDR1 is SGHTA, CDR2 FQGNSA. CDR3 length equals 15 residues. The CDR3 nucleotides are TGTGCCAGCAGCTCTGCAGGGGCTGTGGGGGGTGGCTACACCTTC. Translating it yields CASSSAGAVGGGYTF.

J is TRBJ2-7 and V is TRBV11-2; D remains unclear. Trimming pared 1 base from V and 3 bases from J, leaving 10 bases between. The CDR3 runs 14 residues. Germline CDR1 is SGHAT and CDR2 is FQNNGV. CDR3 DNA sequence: TGTGCCAGCAGCTTAGCGCCCCTCGGCTACGAGCAGTACTTC. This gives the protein CASSLAPLGYEQYF.

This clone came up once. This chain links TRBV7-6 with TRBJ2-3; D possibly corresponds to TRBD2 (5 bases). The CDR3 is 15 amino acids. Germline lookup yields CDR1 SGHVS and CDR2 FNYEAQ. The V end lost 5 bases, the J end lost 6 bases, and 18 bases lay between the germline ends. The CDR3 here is CASSPLGSIMDTQYF. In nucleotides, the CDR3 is TGTGCCAGCAGCCCACTAGGGTCTATCATGGATACGCAGTATTTT.

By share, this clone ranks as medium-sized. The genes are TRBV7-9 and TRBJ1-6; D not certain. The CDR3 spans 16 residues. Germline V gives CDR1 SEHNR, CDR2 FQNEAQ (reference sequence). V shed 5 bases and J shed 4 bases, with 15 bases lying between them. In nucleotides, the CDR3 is TGTGCCAGCAGCACGGGGTCGGGGTTTTATAATTCACCCCTCCACTTT. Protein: CASSTGSGFYNSPLHF.

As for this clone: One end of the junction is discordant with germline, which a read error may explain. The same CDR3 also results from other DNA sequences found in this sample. In DNA form, the CDR3 reads TGTGCTAGCAGCTTGGGGGGCACAGATACGCAGTATTTT. This sequence encodes CASSLGGTDTQYF. V usage is TRBV7-7 and J usage is TRBJ2-3, with D possibly called TRBD1 or TRBD2 (5 bases each). The CDR3 runs 13 residues. Germline-derived CDR1 and CDR2 are SSHAT and FNYEAQ (reference sequence).

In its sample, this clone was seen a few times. The CDR3 region has the DNA TGTGCCAGCAGCCCAGGACCTAATTCACCCCTCCACTTT. Translating it yields CASSPGPNSPLHF. V usage is TRBV5-4 and J usage is TRBJ1-6; D not certain. Per germline, CDR1 SGHNT and CDR2 YYREEE (reference sequence). CDR3 length: 13 residues. V lost 4 bases, J lost 6 bases, and 8 bases lay in between.

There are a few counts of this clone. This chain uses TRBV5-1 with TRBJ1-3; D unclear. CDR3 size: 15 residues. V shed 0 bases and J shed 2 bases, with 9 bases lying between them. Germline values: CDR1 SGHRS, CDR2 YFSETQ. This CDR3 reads CASSLVGVPGNTIYF. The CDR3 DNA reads TGCGCCAGCAGCTTGGTTGGCGTTCCTGGAAACACCATATATTTT. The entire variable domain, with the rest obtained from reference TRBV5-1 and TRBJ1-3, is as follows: KAGVTQTPRYLIKTRGQQVTLSCSPISGHRSVSWYQQTPGQGLQFLFEYFSETQRNKGNFPGRFSGRQFSNSRSEMNVSTLELGDSALYLCASSLVGVPGNTIYFGEGSWLTVV.

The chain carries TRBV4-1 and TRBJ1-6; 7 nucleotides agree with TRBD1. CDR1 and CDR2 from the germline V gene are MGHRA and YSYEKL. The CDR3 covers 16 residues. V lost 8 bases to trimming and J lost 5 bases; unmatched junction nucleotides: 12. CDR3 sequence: CASRPDRARDNSPLHF. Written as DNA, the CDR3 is TGCGCCAGCCGGCCCGACAGGGCGCGGGATAATTCACCCCTCCACTTT.

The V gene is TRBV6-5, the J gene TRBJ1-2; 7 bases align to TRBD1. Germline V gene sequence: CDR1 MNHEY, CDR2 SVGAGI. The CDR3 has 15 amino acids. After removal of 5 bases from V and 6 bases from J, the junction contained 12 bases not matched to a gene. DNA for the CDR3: TGTGCCAGCAGTCGGGACAGACTCATTTATGATGGCTACACCTTC. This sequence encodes CASSRDRLIYDGYTF.

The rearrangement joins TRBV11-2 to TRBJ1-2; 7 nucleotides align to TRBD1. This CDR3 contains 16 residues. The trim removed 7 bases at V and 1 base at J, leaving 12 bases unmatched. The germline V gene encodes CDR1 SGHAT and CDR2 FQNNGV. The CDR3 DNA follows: TGTGCCAGCACCCCCGGGAGGGGGCGTCTTAACTATGGCTACACCTTC. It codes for CASTPGRGRLNYGYTF.

CDR3 sequence reads: CASSSRQGSSGNTIYF. The DNA for the CDR3 is TGTGCCAGCAGCTCCCGACAGGGAAGCTCTGGAAACACCATATATTTT. The rearrangement uses TRBV7-9 and TRBJ1-3, with TRBD1 matching over 7 bases. J lost 0 bases, V lost 4 bases, and 6 bases had no gene match. Germline-derived CDR1 and CDR2 are SEHNR and FQNEAQ (reference sequence). The CDR3 covers 16 residues. Combining the CDR3 with reference TRBV7-9 and TRBJ1-3 gives the whole variable domain DTGVSQNPRHKITKRGQNVTFRCDPISEHNRLYWYRQTLGQGPEFLTYFQNEAQLEKSRLLSDRFSAERPKGSFSTLEIQRTEQGDSAMYLCASSSRQGSSGNTIYFGEGSWLTVV.

The CDR3 coding sequence is TGTGCCTGGAGCCAGACAGGTTCACCCCTCCACTTT. It specifies CAWSQTGSPLHF. V and J are TRBV30 and TRBJ1-6; D might be TRBD1 (6 bases). Germline lookup yields CDR1 GTSNPN and CDR2 SVGIG (reference sequence). The CDR3 extends over 12 amino acids. V was trimmed by 3 bases and J by 9 bases, leaving 9 bases between them.

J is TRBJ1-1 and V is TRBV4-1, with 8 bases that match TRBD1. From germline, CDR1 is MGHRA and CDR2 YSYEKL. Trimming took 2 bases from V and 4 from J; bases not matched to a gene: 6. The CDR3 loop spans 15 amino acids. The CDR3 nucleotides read TGCGCCAGCAGCCAACCGGACAGGGTGAGCACTGAAGCTTTCTTT. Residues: CASSQPDRVSTEAFF.

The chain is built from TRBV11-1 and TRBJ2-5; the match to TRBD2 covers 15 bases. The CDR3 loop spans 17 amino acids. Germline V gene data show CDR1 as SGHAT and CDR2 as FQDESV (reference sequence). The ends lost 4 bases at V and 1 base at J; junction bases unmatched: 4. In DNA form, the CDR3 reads TGTGCCAGCAGCTATGGACTAGCGGGGGGGCGCCAAGAGACCCAGTACTTC. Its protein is CASSYGLAGGRQETQYF.

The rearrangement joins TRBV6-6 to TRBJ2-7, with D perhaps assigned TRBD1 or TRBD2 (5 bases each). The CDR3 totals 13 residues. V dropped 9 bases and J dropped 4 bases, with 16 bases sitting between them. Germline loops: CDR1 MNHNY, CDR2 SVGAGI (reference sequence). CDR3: CARTRGLDYEQYF. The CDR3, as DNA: TGTGCCAGAACGAGGGGTCTAGATTACGAGCAGTACTTC.

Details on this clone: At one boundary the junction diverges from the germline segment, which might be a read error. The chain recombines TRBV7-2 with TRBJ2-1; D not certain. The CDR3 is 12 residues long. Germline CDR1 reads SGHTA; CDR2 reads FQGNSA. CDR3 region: CASSPAVGPRVF. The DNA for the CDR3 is TGTGCCAGCAGCCCCGCGGTAGGACCTCGGGTCTTC. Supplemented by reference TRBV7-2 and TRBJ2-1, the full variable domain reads GAGVSQSPSNKVTEKGKDVELRCDPISGHTALYWYRQSLGQGLEFLIYFQGNSAPDKSGLPSDRFSAERTGGSVSTLTIQRTQQEDSAVYLCASSPAVGPRVFGPGTRLTVL.

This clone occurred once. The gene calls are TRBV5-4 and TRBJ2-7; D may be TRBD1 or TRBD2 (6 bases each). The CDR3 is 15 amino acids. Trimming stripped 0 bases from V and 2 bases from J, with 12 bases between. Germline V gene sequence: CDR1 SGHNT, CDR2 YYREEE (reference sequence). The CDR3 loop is CASSLVGGGAYEQYF. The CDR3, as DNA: TGTGCCAGCAGCTTGGTCGGGGGCGGGGCCTACGAGCAGTACTTC.